A selection of T cell receptor beta chains follows, all from one sample in a study of human T cells and chemical hapten exposure. TCRdb fed the RACE reads into MiXCR, producing one record per CDR3 protein. The data contain tens of thousands of distinct CDR3 sequences, roughly a tenth of them singletons. The sequencing here drew on whole blood, taken in connection with sensitization to the hapten diphenylcyclopropenone (DPC). All receptors come from a woman aged 45 to 65 with alopecia areata. Some clones in this sample may be carry-over from other donors' samples. CDR3s include the opening cysteine and the closing phenylalanine or tryptophan. A D gene is named only where the DNA matches it firmly. Some rows have no size entry. The others give once, few or many, or a class for an expanded clone.

>many|.|TRBV29-1|TRBJ2-1
CSVAPDFYNEQFF
TGCAGCGTTGCGCCAGATTTCTACAATGAGCAGTTCTTC
>.|TRBD2|TRBV20-1|TRBJ2-3
CSAREESGVGTDTQYF
TGCAGTGCTAGAGAAGAAAGCGGGGTGGGCACAGATACGCAGTATTTT
>many|.|TRBV6-1|TRBJ1-6
CASSEAPGATASPLHF
TGTGCCAGCAGTGAAGCGCCCGGGGCGACGGCTTCACCCCTCCACTTT
>many|TRBD1|TRBV5-1|TRBJ2-7
CASSTPDREAEQYF
TGCGCCAGCAGCACCCCGGACAGGGAAGCAGAGCAGTACTTC
>many|TRBD2|TRBV5-1|TRBJ2-1
CASSPGGWWRESSYNEQFF
TGCGCCAGCAGCCCCGGGGGTTGGTGGCGGGAGAGCTCCTACAATGAGCAGTTCTTC
>many|TRBD1|TRBV6-6|TRBJ1-2
CASSSGQGYGYTF
TGTGCCAGCAGCTCTGGACAGGGGTATGGCTACACCTTC
>many|.|TRBV29-1|TRBJ1-1
CSVGDIRGTEAFF
TGCAGCGTTGGGGACATCCGAGGCACTGAAGCTTTCTTT
>.|.|TRBV29-1|TRBJ2-1
CSVDGLGNEQFF
TGCAGCGTTGACGGACTGGGCAATGAGCAGTTCTTC
>many|.|TRBV27|TRBJ2-4
CASRQTAKNIQYF
TGTGCCAGCCGGCAGACAGCCAAAAACATTCAGTACTTC
>many|TRBD2|TRBV4-3|TRBJ2-1
CASSQDLAGNYNEQFF
TGCGCCAGCAGCCAGGATTTAGCGGGAAACTACAATGAGCAGTTCTTC
>few|.|TRBV12-3/TRBV12-4|TRBJ1-1
CASSVGRNTEAFF
TGTGCCAGCAGTGTGGGTAGAAACACTGAAGCTTTCTTT
>few|.|TRBV29-1|TRBJ2-7
CSARTLYEQYF
TGCAGCGCCCGGACTTTATACGAGCAGTACTTC
>many|.|TRBV7-7|TRBJ1-6
CASSAGVNSPLHF
TGTGCTAGCAGTGCGGGGGTTAATTCACCCCTCCACTTT
>few|TRBD2|TRBV20-1|TRBJ2-7
CRGGRALYEQYF
TGCAGGGGCGGGAGGGCCCTCTACGAGCAGTACTTC
>few|TRBD2|TRBV30|TRBJ2-1
CAWTSGGRTNEQFF
TGTGCCTGGACTAGCGGCGGGAGAACCAATGAGCAGTTCTTC
>.|TRBD1|TRBV3-1|TRBJ2-7
CASSQAQTGVEQYF
TGTGCCAGCAGCCAAGCCCAAACAGGGGTCGAGCAGTACTTC